This TCR beta chain appears in the sequencing data of a study of T cells after somatic rescue of genetic block. The V segment lost 6 bases and the J segment 5 bases; nucleotides outside the gene matches: 18. Germline V gives CDR1 LNHDA, CDR2 SQIVND (reference sequence). CDR3 length equals 17 residues. TCRdb keeps only in-frame clones here, not all; method: immunoSEQ multiplex PCR. The repertoire holds some 9,100 clones, with about 67% as singletons. This chain uses TRBV19 with TRBJ2-5; 7 positions agree with TRBD2. The sample consisted of peripheral blood mononuclear cells (PBMCs). The TCR comes from a boy aged 10-17 years. CDR3 region: CASSSLRGDYQGETQYF. CDR3 DNA: TGTGCCAGTAGCAGCCTACGGGGGGACTACCAAGGGGAGACCCAGTACTTC.